This is a list of T cell receptor beta chains from one sample in a study of early T cells in non-severe SARS-CoV-2 infection. TCRdb used MiXCR to reprocess the 5' RACE reads, holding one entry per CDR3 protein. This sample yields about 36,000 distinct CDR3 sequences, of which around 7% are seen a single time; 20% to 25% belongs to the top ten. The sequencing used whole blood, collected at baseline. The receptors were sampled from an adult who was a healthcare worker with PCR-confirmed SARS-CoV-2 infection or an uninfected control (not recorded which). Each CDR3 is given with its conserved first and last residue. The order of the fields is V gene, clone size, D gene, J gene, CDR3 protein, CDR3 DNA. A D gene is named only where the DNA matches it firmly. For some rows the clone size is stated as once, few or many, or as a class when expanded; others skip it.

TRBV24-1	few	TRBD2	TRBJ2-1	CATRDTSGRTEQFF	TGTGCCACCAGGGACACTAGCGGGAGAACTGAGCAGTTCTTC
TRBV29-1	-	TRBD1	TRBJ1-1	CSVAAGGWTEAFF	TGCAGCGTTGCGGCAGGGGGCTGGACTGAAGCTTTCTTT
TRBV20-1	many	TRBD1	TRBJ2-2	CSATLDRGGELFF	TGCAGTGCTACCCTGGACAGGGGCGGGGAGCTGTTTTTT
TRBV4-1	many	-	TRBJ2-1	CASSPHMREQFF	TGCGCCAGCAGCCCACACATGCGGGAGCAGTTCTTC
TRBV24-1	many	TRBD2	TRBJ2-1	CATSDRSGAYSYNEQFF	TGTGCCACCAGTGACCGCAGCGGGGCATACTCCTACAATGAGCAGTTCTTC
TRBV20-1	-	TRBD1	TRBJ2-7	CSASTGTDLYEQYF	TGCAGTGCTAGTACCGGGACAGATCTTTACGAGCAGTACTTC
TRBV28	-	TRBD1	TRBJ2-7	CASSLGDRAPYEQYF	TGTGCCAGCAGTTTAGGTGACAGGGCCCCCTACGAGCAGTACTTC
TRBV29-1	many	-	TRBJ2-2	CSVITTQGNTGELFF	TGCAGCGTGATTACAACACAGGGCAACACCGGGGAGCTGTTTTTT
TRBV29-1	many	-	TRBJ2-3	CSVGTQPDTQYF	TGCAGCGTGGGGACTCAGCCAGATACGCAGTATTTT
TRBV7-6	few	TRBD2	TRBJ2-7	CVSSRGSGGAYEQYF	TGTGTCAGCAGCCGAGGGAGCGGGGGGGCCTACGAGCAGTACTTC
TRBV7-9	-	TRBD2	TRBJ2-2	CASQGLVNTGELFF	TGTGCCAGCCAAGGACTAGTCAACACCGGGGAGCTGTTTTTT
TRBV19	-	-	TRBJ2-1	CASSKTWGEQFF	TGTGCCAGTAGTAAAACTTGGGGTGAGCAGTTCTTC
TRBV4-2	-	-	TRBJ1-4	CASSQVKGTNEKLFF	TGTGCCAGCAGCCAAGTGAAGGGAACTAATGAAAAACTGTTTTTT
TRBV6-2/TRBV6-3	many	-	TRBJ2-1	CASSYGDEQFF	TGTGCCAGCAGTTATGGGGATGAGCAGTTCTTC
TRBV6-5	many	-	TRBJ2-3	CAVRRDRDTDTQYF	TGTGCCGTCCGCAGGGATCGAGACACAGATACGCAGTATTTT
TRBV18	-	-	TRBJ2-6	CASSPPPPFSGANVLTF	TGTGCCAGCTCACCGCCACCTCCTTTCTCTGGGGCCAACGTCCTGACTTTC
TRBV2	many	-	TRBJ2-3	CASSGNGIEDTQYF	TGTGCCAGCAGTGGTAACGGGATTGAAGATACGCAGTATTTT
TRBV27	few	-	TRBJ1-6	CATKLRGYNSPLHF	TGTGCCACCAAACTAAGGGGCTATAATTCACCCCTCCACTTT
TRBV2	many	-	TRBJ1-1	CASRGDGATAFF	TGTGCCAGCAGGGGGGACGGAGCTACAGCTTTCTTT